A single TCR beta chain is shown here with its context. Profiling relied on immunoSEQ multiplex PCR, and the TCRdb table lists in-frame clones only, not all of them. In the table there are about 220,000 clones, less than 90% of which are singletons. This CDR3 spans 16 amino acids. Germline V gene data show CDR1 as LGHNA and CDR2 as YSLEER. Trimming removed 1 base at V and 4 bases at J, with 14 bases between. The entry originates in a study of blood T cell repertoires in COVID-19. The sample taken for sequencing was PBMCs or T cells enriched from blood (not recorded which). J is TRBJ1-5 and V is TRBV4-3; TRBD1 is a possible D gene (6 bases). The clonotype was recovered from a woman in her twenties or thirties who had recovered from COVID-19. CDR3 region: CASSQGMDSENQPQHF. In DNA, the CDR3 is TGCGCCAGCAGCCAAGGGATGGACAGTGAGAATCAGCCCCAGCATTTT.